The clone carrying this T cell receptor (beta chain) was counted between two and nine times. The record originates from a study of blood T cell repertoires in COVID-19. Study-level information: Donors in the United States, Italy and Spain gave samples during acute or convalescent COVID-19. T cells, B-cell-depleted T cells, or PBMCs provided the cDNA or gDNA that served as material.

Per the authors' pipeline: Estimates of nucleated cell counts were drawn from the amplification of reference gene primers. The assay was immunoSEQ multiplex PCR, and TCRdb's table has in-frame clones only and misses some. V, J and clone size derive from that table, while D and trimming were established from the DNA sequence. The sample lists some 250,000 clones; 70% to 85% were seen once. The CDR3 runs to 15 residues. The V gene's germline CDR1 is SQVTM and CDR2 ANQGSEA. The ends lost 1 base at V and 5 bases at J; junction bases unmatched: 3. The TCR comes from a woman of 80 years or more with acute or convalescent COVID-19. The source material was peripheral blood. The V gene is TRBV29-1, the J gene TRBJ2-3, with TRBD2 identical over 13 bases. The CDR3 spells CSVEGGTSGKDTQYF. The DNA for the CDR3 is TGCAGCGTTGAAGGGGGGACTAGCGGGAAAGATACGCAGTATTTT.